This TCR beta chain was observed in a study of blood T cell repertoires in COVID-19. The CDR3 length is 14 residues. Trimming left V 8 bases short and J 0 bases short, with 13 bases between. Germline lookup yields CDR1 SNHLY and CDR2 FYNNEI. Method: immunoSEQ multiplex PCR; TCRdb's copy keeps in-frame clones and lacks some. The repertoire holds about 46,000 clones, approximately 85% seen once, with about 15% in the top ten. Input material: peripheral blood. This TCR was sampled from a human donor in a cohort sampled during active COVID-19. The donor label of this sample is uncertain. The genes are TRBV2 and TRBJ1-2; D is perhaps TRBD1 (6 bases). The chain's CDR3 is CASSGGAANYGYTF. The CDR3 DNA is TGTGCCAGCTCGGGGGGGGCTGCTAACTATGGCTACACCTTC.